The rows below give T cell receptor beta chains drawn from one sample of a study of blood T cell repertoires in COVID-19. Sequenced by immunoSEQ multiplex PCR; TCRdb stores in-frame clones only, minus some. The table includes approximately 69,000 clones, roughly 79% detected once. Sequences were obtained from peripheral blood. These receptors all come from a woman in her 70s with acute or convalescent COVID-19. CDR3s include the opening cysteine and the closing phenylalanine or tryptophan. Fields, in order: clone size, V gene, J gene, D gene, CDR3 DNA, CDR3 protein. A D gene is named only where the DNA matches it firmly. The listing skips clone size in some rows; elsewhere it reads once, few, many or a size class.

-	TRBV12-5	TRBJ1-4	-	TGTGCTAGTGGTCCTATCACGGGGGGAACTAATGAAAAACTGTTTTTT	CASGPITGGTNEKLFF
-	TRBV3-1/TRBV3-2	TRBJ2-1	TRBD2	TGTGCCAGCAGCAAACTAGCGGGAGTTCGCGATGAGCAGTTCTTC	CASSKLAGVRDEQFF
-	TRBV18	TRBJ1-4	-	TGTGCCAGCTCACCACCGACGCACAGGGAGGGGAGTGAAAAACTGTTTTTT	CASSPPTHREGSEKLFF
few	TRBV10-3	TRBJ1-4	-	TGTGCCATCAGTGACCTTAATGAAAAACTGTTTTTT	CAISDLNEKLFF
-	TRBV19	TRBJ1-1	TRBD1	TGTGCCAGTAGTAGATTAACAGGGGCGGTGAACACTGAAGCTTTCTTT	CASSRLTGAVNTEAFF
-	TRBV7-6	TRBJ1-1	-	TGTGCCAGCAGCTCCCGGACAGAGAACACTGAAGCTTTCTTT	CASSSRTENTEAFF
once	TRBV18	TRBJ2-3	-	TGTGCCAGCTCACCACTAGGACAGACCCTTAGCACAGATACGCAGTATTTT	CASSPLGQTLSTDTQYF
-	TRBV6-5	TRBJ2-7	-	TGTGCCAGCAGTCCAGGGCCCACCTACGAGCAGTACTTC	CASSPGPTYEQYF
-	TRBV3-1/TRBV3-2	TRBJ2-1	TRBD2	TGTGCCAGCAGCCAAGGGACTAGAGACTACAATGAGCAGTTCTTC	CASSQGTRDYNEQFF
medium-sized	TRBV10-2	TRBJ2-1	TRBD2	TGCGCCAGCAGTGAGTCCTGGGGGGGGTACAATGAGCAGTTCTTC	CASSESWGGYNEQFF
few	TRBV5-4	TRBJ1-1	TRBD1	TGTGCCAGCAGCCTCCCGGGACAGATGAACACTGAAGCTTTCTTT	CASSLPGQMNTEAFF
-	TRBV28	TRBJ2-1	-	TGTGCCAGCAGTTCTAGGGCGGCAGGGTCCTACAATGAGCAGTTCTTC	CASSSRAAGSYNEQFF
-	TRBV5-1	TRBJ1-2	TRBD1	TGCGCCAGCAGCTCAGGGGGTTCGAGGACAGCTAACTATGGCTACACCTTC	CASSSGGSRTANYGYTF
-	TRBV1	TRBJ2-1	-	TGCACCAGCCCACTGGCTAGCGGGGGAGGGGGCAATGAGCAGTTCTTC	CTSPLASGGGGNEQFF
-	TRBV10-3	TRBJ1-1	TRBD1	TGTGCCATCAGATTGACAGGGGAGACTGAAGCTTTCTTT	CAIRLTGETEAFF
-	TRBV19	TRBJ2-7	-	TGTGCCAGTAGTATAGAGGGGGGGCACTCCTACGAGCAGTACTTC	CASSIEGGHSYEQYF
-	TRBV2	TRBJ2-5	-	TGTGCCAGCAGTGTCACCCAGAACCAAGAGACCCAGTACTTC	CASSVTQNQETQYF
-	TRBV6-5	TRBJ1-3	-	TGTGCCAGCAGTTACTCCAAAGCGAGCTCTGGAAACACCATATATTTT	CASSYSKASSGNTIYF
-	TRBV11-2	TRBJ2-4	TRBD2	TGTGCCAGCAGCCGAGAGGGACTAGTGACGAACATTCAGTACTTC	CASSREGLVTNIQYF
-	TRBV6-1	TRBJ2-1	TRBD2	TGTGCCAGCAGTGAAGCCCCGGGACTAGCGGGAAGGAATGAGCAGTTCTTC	CASSEAPGLAGRNEQFF
-	TRBV7-6	TRBJ1-6	-	TGTGCCAGCAGCCCGCAGGGTGGCTCCTATAATTCACCCCTCCACTTT	CASSPQGGSYNSPLHF
-	TRBV4-1	TRBJ1-4	TRBD1	TGCGCCAGCAGCCAAGAAGACAGGGGGCGTGAAAAACTGTTTTTT	CASSQEDRGREKLFF
-	TRBV19	TRBJ2-1	TRBD1	TGTGCCAGTAGCCCGCAGCAGGGGGTGTCTAACCAGCAGTTCTTC	CASSPQQGVSNQQFF
few	TRBV10-3	TRBJ2-7	TRBD1	TGTGCCTTCGGGACAGGGCAACACGAGCAGTACTTC	CAFGTGQHEQYF
-	TRBV7-8	TRBJ1-4	TRBD1	TGTGCCAGCAGCCAACCGGGACAGGGTCGGAAAAAACTGTTTTTT	CASSQPGQGRKKLFF
-	TRBV7-9	TRBJ2-7	-	TGTGCCAGCAGCCCCAGGGACTGGTCCTACGAGCAGTACTTC	CASSPRDWSYEQYF
-	TRBV11-2	TRBJ2-7	TRBD1	TGTGCCAGCAGCTTCGGGACAGGGGTTAACGAGCAGTACTTC	CASSFGTGVNEQYF
-	TRBV7-9	TRBJ2-2	-	TGTGCCAGCAGCTTAACTCAGGGAATGGGGGAGCTGTTTTTT	CASSLTQGMGELFF
-	TRBV5-6	TRBJ2-4	-	TGTGCCAGCAGCTTGGTTGAGTCCTCAAACATTCAGTACTTC	CASSLVESSNIQYF
-	TRBV6-5	TRBJ1-2	-	TGTGCCAGCAGTTACTCGGGATGGGGAGACTATGGCTACACCTTC	CASSYSGWGDYGYTF
-	TRBV5-6	TRBJ2-7	-	TGTGCCAGCAGCTTATTTGAATGGAGCGGGCCCACCTACGAGCAGTACTTC	CASSLFEWSGPTYEQYF
few	TRBV6-2/TRBV6-3	TRBJ2-5	-	TGTGCCAGCAGTTACTCGAACAGAAAAGAGACCCAGTACTTC	CASSYSNRKETQYF
-	TRBV28	TRBJ1-4	TRBD1	TGTGCCAGCAGTGTGTCCACAGGGGGCTTGTTTTTT	CASSVSTGGLFF
-	TRBV5-6	TRBJ2-1	TRBD2	TGTGCCAGCAGCCGAACGGCGGGAGGATCCTACAATGAGCAGTTCTTC	CASSRTAGGSYNEQFF
-	TRBV11-3	TRBJ2-4	-	TGTGCCAGCAGCCCAGGGCGGTTAGCCAAAAACATTCAGTACTTC	CASSPGRLAKNIQYF
once	TRBV29-1	TRBJ1-5	-	TGCAGCGTTGAGGAGACAGGAGGTAATCAGCCCCAGCATTTT	CSVEETGGNQPQHF
-	TRBV5-1	TRBJ2-2	-	TGCGCCAGCAGAACTAACTCGAACACCGGGGAGCTGTTTTTT	CASRTNSNTGELFF
few	TRBV28	TRBJ1-4	TRBD1	TGTGCCAGCAGTTTTCACAGGGGCGGTGGTGAAAAACTGTTTTTT	CASSFHRGGGEKLFF
few	TRBV10-3	TRBJ1-3	-	TGTGCCATCAGTGGCCCCCCCACAGACTCTGGAAACACCATATATTTT	CAISGPPTDSGNTIYF
-	TRBV7-9	TRBJ1-1	-	TGTGCCAGCACCCGAGGAGAGGGCACTGAAGCTTTCTTT	CASTRGEGTEAFF
-	TRBV2	TRBJ1-5	-	TGTGCCACTCAACTTGCAGGGGTTTACGGTCAGCCCCAGCATTTT	CATQLAGVYGQPQHF
-	TRBV4-1	TRBJ2-1	TRBD2	TGCGCCAGCAGCCAAGCACCGGGACTAGCGGATGAGCAGTTCTTC	CASSQAPGLADEQFF
-	TRBV3-1/TRBV3-2	TRBJ2-7	TRBD2	TGTGCCAGCAGCGATAGCGGGAGCTCCTACGAGCAGTACTTC	CASSDSGSSYEQYF
once	TRBV5-8	TRBJ1-1	-	TGTGCCAGCAGCTTGGCTGGGGGGACGGTTGAAGCTTTCTTT	CASSLAGGTVEAFF
-	TRBV19	TRBJ1-2	TRBD1	TGTGCCAGTAGTATAGATCTGCGGGACAGGGGAAGTGGCTACACCTTC	CASSIDLRDRGSGYTF